These T cell receptor beta chains were read from a single sample in a study of technical replicates of blood from four donors. Sequencing was performed with immunoSEQ multiplex PCR; in TCRdb, only in-frame clones are kept and a portion is missing. The table shows 65,000 to 90,000 clones, with about 92% occurring only once. Specimen: T cells isolated from PBMCs. The receptors here all came from a human donor in good health. Both conserved end residues are part of each CDR3. A D gene is named only where the DNA matches it firmly. Size tells how often a clone was seen (once, few, many) or the class of an expanded clone, and some rows leave it out.

v_gene	d_gene	abundance	j_gene	CDR3aa	CDR3nt
TRBV9	TRBD2	.	TRBJ2-6	CASSPLVAGGSGANVLTF	TGTGCCAGCAGCCCCCTGGTAGCGGGGGGCTCTGGGGCCAACGTCCTGACTTTC
TRBV1	.	.	TRBJ2-4	CTSSLGLAGGEAKNIQYF	TGCACCAGCAGCTTAGGACTAGCGGGAGGCGAGGCCAAAAACATTCAGTACTTC
TRBV28	.	.	TRBJ2-7	CASSQGLPGQASYEQYF	TGTGCCAGCAGCCAAGGCCTGCCGGGACAAGCCTCCTACGAGCAGTACTTC
TRBV9	TRBD1	.	TRBJ2-6	CASSSRQGNQYSGANVLTF	TGTGCCAGCAGCTCCCGACAGGGCAACCAATACTCTGGGGCCAACGTCCTGACTTTC
TRBV2	.	once	TRBJ2-1	CASRRDSSSYNEQFF	TGTGCCAGCAGGAGGGACTCGAGCTCCTACAATGAGCAGTTCTTC
TRBV9	TRBD2	once	TRBJ2-5	CASSPQAAGGLETQYF	TGTGCCAGCAGCCCCCAGGCAGCGGGGGGGCTGGAGACCCAGTACTTC
TRBV30	.	.	TRBJ1-6	CAWSDLNSGSPLHF	TGTGCCTGGAGTGACCTGAACTCAGGTTCACCCCTCCACTTT
TRBV6-6	.	.	TRBJ1-2	CASSYDRNYGYTF	TGTGCCAGCAGTTACGACAGAAACTATGGCTACACCTTC
TRBV7-9	.	.	TRBJ2-2	CASSLSENTGELFF	TGTGCCAGCAGCTTGAGTGAGAACACCGGGGAGCTGTTTTTT
TRBV5-1	.	.	TRBJ2-5	CASSLLAGRQERAQYF	TGCGCCAGCAGCTTGTTGGCGGGAAGACAAGAACGGGCCCAGTACTTC
TRBV10-1	TRBD2	.	TRBJ2-7	CASSPGLARYEQYF	TGCGCCAGCAGCCCGGGACTAGCGAGGTACGAGCAGTACTTC
TRBV27	.	.	TRBJ2-7	CASSSSGSNEQYF	TGTGCCAGCAGTTCCTCAGGGTCGAACGAGCAGTACTTC
TRBV7-9	.	.	TRBJ2-7	CASSLVIIPRGLSYEQYF	TGTGCCAGCAGCTTAGTAATTATACCCCGAGGACTGTCCTACGAGCAGTACTTC
TRBV13	.	.	TRBJ1-3	CASSFQGNTIYF	TGTGCCAGCAGCTTTCAGGGAAACACCATATATTTT
TRBV27	.	.	TRBJ2-7	CASRKSGYSSYEQYF	TGTGCCAGCAGAAAAAGCGGGTACAGCTCCTACGAGCAGTACTTC
TRBV6-5	.	.	TRBJ1-4	CASSYRTTGVNEKLFF	TGTGCCAGCAGTTACCGAACGACAGGCGTGAATGAAAAACTGTTTTTT
TRBV18	.	.	TRBJ2-1	CASSPPTYNEQFF	TGTGCCAGCTCACCACCGACATACAATGAGCAGTTCTTC
TRBV25-1	TRBD2	.	TRBJ2-1	CASSERGLAGGIREQFF	TGTGCCAGCAGTGAAAGGGGACTAGCGGGGGGCATACGGGAGCAGTTCTTC
TRBV30	.	.	TRBJ2-7	CAWEELGGYEQYF	TGTGCCTGGGAAGAGCTAGGAGGCTACGAGCAGTACTTC
TRBV5-1	TRBD2	.	TRBJ2-7	CASSLGDTSGTYEQYF	TGCGCCAGCAGCTTGGGCGACACTAGCGGCACCTACGAGCAGTACTTC
TRBV5-6	.	.	TRBJ1-1	CASSLRSGEAFF	TGTGCCAGCAGTCTGCGATCAGGGGAAGCTTTCTTT